This TCR gamma chain is from a study of gammadelta T cells in human blood. Per germline, CDR1 VINAFY and CDR2 YDVSNSKD. The CDR3 runs 11 residues. This clone turned up a few times. A far larger clone is only one base removed, so a read error is likely. In the same sample, other DNA sequences code for this CDR3. TCRdb re-called the RT-PCR reads through CATT. The table lists roughly 460 gamma-chain clones, around 5% of them singletons. The specimen was non-Vgamma9Vdelta2 gamma-delta T cells from infant blood. This sequence originates from a human donor. The genes are TRGV5 and TRGJ1 or TRGJ2. The CDR3 DNA reads TGTGCTACCTGGCATTATTATAAGAAACTCTTT. It codes for CATWHYYKKLF.